Below, 23 T cell receptor beta chains from the same sample are listed, as sequenced in a study of Graves' ophthalmopathy and Graves' hyperthyroidism. CDR3 regions of TCR beta were amplified from RNA transcripts. HTBI-primed first-round RT-PCR preceded second-round multiplex PCR. TCRdb re-derived calls from the multiplex PCR reads in MiXCR, one entry per CDR3 protein. In the table there are hundreds of thousands of distinct CDR3 sequences, about 38% of which are singletons. Sequenced input: peripheral blood. These receptor sequences come from an adult man with Graves' ophthalmopathy.

This clonotype was seen ten or more times. The chain recombines TRBV5-1 with TRBJ1-1; TRBD1 matches at 7 bases. Germline V gives CDR1 SGHRS, CDR2 YFSETQ. The CDR3 loop spans 15 amino acids. J gave up 4 bases and V 4 bases, and 10 bases lay outside the gene matches. The CDR3: CASSPDRLQGTEAFF. CDR3 bases: TGCGCCAGCAGCCCGGACAGGCTTCAAGGCACTGAAGCTTTCTTT.

On this clonotype: A much larger clone is a single base away; this may be a read error. Lacking the conserved final phenylalanine or tryptophan, this CDR3 likely reflects a read error. J is TRBJ2-7 and V is TRBV7-9, with D perhaps TRBD2 (7 bases). Germline assignment: CDR1 SEHNR and CDR2 FQNEAQ (reference sequence). Deletions cut 4 bases from V and 0 bases from J, with 13 bases between. The CDR3 totals 15 residues. DNA of the CDR3: TGTGCCAGCAGCTACCAAGGGGGGGGCTCCTACGAGCAGTACTGC. Translation gives CASSYQGGGSYEQYC.

This clonotype was counted ten times or more. The V gene is TRBV4-3, the J gene TRBJ2-5, with D possibly being TRBD1 (5 bases). The germline CDR1 and CDR2 sequences are LGHNA and YSLEER. Trimming took off 3 bases at V and 7 bases at J, with 9 bases between the two ends. The CDR3 sequence is 12 residues long. The CDR3 coding sequence is TGCGCCAGCAGCCAGCATGGGGCGACCCAGTACTTC. Translated, it gives CASSQHGATQYF.

CDR3 sequence: CATQTGAATGELFF. The CDR3 nucleotides are TGTGCCACACAGACAGGGGCGGCCACCGGGGAGCTGTTTTTT. The chain has TRBV19 and TRBJ2-2, with 8 positions matching TRBD1. J gave up 4 bases and V 10 bases, and 8 bases lay outside the gene matches. The CDR3 covers 14 residues. The V gene's germline CDR1 is LNHDA and CDR2 SQIVND (reference sequence).

V gene TRBV7-6 combines with J gene TRBJ1-4; a possible D gene is TRBD1 (5 bases). Germline loops: CDR1 SGHVS, CDR2 FNYEAQ. The CDR3 covers 15 residues. V shed 3 bases and J shed 5 bases, with 13 bases lying between them. DNA for the CDR3: TGTGCCAGCAGCTTGGGTGTGACAGCGAATGAAAAACTGTTTTTT. Protein: CASSLGVTANEKLFF. Full variable domain (rest looked up from reference TRBV7-6 and TRBJ1-4): GAGVSQSPRYKVTKRGQDVALRCDPISGHVSLYWYRQALGQGPEFLTYFNYEAQQDKSGLPNDRFSAERPEGSISTLTIQRTEQRDSAMYRCASSLGVTANEKLFFGSGTQLSVL.

This chain links TRBV29-1 with TRBJ1-2; TRBD1 might be the D (5 bases). This CDR3 comprises 17 residues. The ends were cut back, 6 bases at V and 4 bases at J, with 27 bases in the middle. Germline-derived CDR1 and CDR2 are SQVTM and ANQGSEA. DNA for the CDR3: TGCAGCGTAGCATCGCGCAATCAGCCCCAGGGAGTCTATGGCTACACCTTC. Residues: CSVASRNQPQGVYGYTF. The whole variable domain, remainder taken from reference TRBV29-1 and TRBJ1-2, is SAVISQKPSRDICQRGTSLTIQCQVDSQVTMMFWYRQQPGQSLTLIATANQGSEATYESGFVIDKFPISRPNLTFSTLTVSNMSPEDSSIYLCSVASRNQPQGVYGYTFGSGTRLTVV.

On this clonotype: Since a much larger clone is just one base distant, this may be a read error. V and J are TRBV19 and TRBJ1-1, with D perhaps TRBD1 (6 bases). The V end was cut by 6 bases, the J end by 3 bases, with 14 bases between. In germline, CDR1 is LNHDA, CDR2 SQIVND (reference sequence). The CDR3 length is 14 residues. The CDR3 spells CASRRQALDTEAFF. As DNA, the CDR3 is TGTGCCAGTAGAAGACAGGCTTTGGACACTGAAGCTTTCTTT.

This chain uses TRBV2 with TRBJ2-7; 9 bases agree with TRBD2. V lost 3 bases, J lost 5 bases, and 5 bases stayed unmatched. The CDR3 length is 14 residues. Germline V lookup: CDR1 SNHLY, CDR2 FYNNEI. The CDR3 reads CASSDLAGVNEQYF. The CDR3, as DNA: TGTGCCAGCAGTGACTTAGCGGGGGTGAACGAGCAGTACTTC.

This clonotype showed up many times. The rearrangement joins TRBV5-1 to TRBJ2-2; D is possibly TRBD1 (6 bases). This CDR3 has 16 amino acids. The germline V gene encodes CDR1 SGHRS and CDR2 YFSETQ. Trimming removed 0 bases from V and 0 bases from J, with 9 bases in between. The CDR3 sequence: CASSLGTGSNTGELFF. In DNA, the CDR3 is TGCGCCAGCAGCTTGGGAACAGGGTCGAACACCGGGGAGCTGTTTTTT.

This chain connects TRBV20-1 to TRBJ1-6; 10 nucleotides match TRBD1. Per the germline V gene, CDR1 is DFQATT and CDR2 is SNEGSKA (reference sequence). Trimming took 3 bases from V and 10 from J; bases not matched to a gene: 9. CDR3 length equals 15 residues. CDR3 DNA: TGCAGTGCTAGGGGACAGGGGCTCCTCGAATCACCCCTCCACTTT. Translation gives CSARGQGLLESPLHF.

The chain has TRBV4-3 and TRBJ1-4; no clear D gene. V shed 0 bases and J shed 0 bases, with 5 bases lying between them. CDR1 and CDR2 (germline): LGHNA, YSLEER. The CDR3 spans 15 residues. Written as DNA, the CDR3 is TGCGCCAGCAGCCAAGAAGAGACAACTAATGAAAAACTGTTTTTT. Encoded protein: CASSQEETTNEKLFF.

This clonotype was recorded many times. The chain couples TRBV7-9 to TRBJ1-6, with D maybe TRBD1 (5 bases). The CDR3 is made up of 16 amino acids. Looked up from germline, CDR1 is SEHNR and CDR2 is FQNEAQ (reference sequence). V lost 1 base and J 5 bases, leaving 12 bases between the germline ends. The CDR3 DNA reads as TGTGCCAGCAGCTTAGTAGGTGGGGCGAATAATTCACCCCTCCACTTT. Translated: CASSLVGGANNSPLHF. The full variable domain, completed using reference TRBV7-9 and TRBJ1-6, is DTGVSQNPRHKITKRGQNVTFRCDPISEHNRLYWYRQTLGQGPEFLTYFQNEAQLEKSRLLSDRFSAERPKGSFSTLEIQRTEQGDSAMYLCASSLVGGANNSPLHFGNGTRLTVT.

This clonotype was observed a handful of times. The chain recombines TRBV9 with TRBJ2-5; TRBD2 aligns across 11 bases. Germline CDR1 SGDLS, CDR2 YYNGEE. J gave up 4 bases and V 0 bases, and 8 bases lay outside the gene matches. CDR3 length: 17 amino acids. The DNA for the CDR3 is TGTGCCAGCAGCGTAGACGGGTTAGCGGGGGGGCGAGAGACCCAGTACTTC. Encoded protein: CASSVDGLAGGRETQYF.

Notes on this clonotype: No conserved phenylalanine or tryptophan is present at the end of the CDR3, so a read error is the likely explanation. The DNA is omitted, as the CDR3 cannot be located on it reliably, and the CDR3 follows TCRdb's listing. The chain recombines TRBV7-2 with TRBJ2-2. The CDR3 has 14 residues if both end residues are counted. Germline values: CDR1 SGHTA, CDR2 FQGNSA. CDR3 amino acids: CASSPSVNTGELSS.

This clonotype was seen just once. The chain couples TRBV7-9 to TRBJ2-1; a weak D match, TRBD2 (5 bases). Trimming removed 5 bases at V and 6 bases at J, with 14 bases between. The CDR3 consists of 14 residues. Germline-derived CDR1 and CDR2 are SEHNR and FQNEAQ (reference sequence). The CDR3 coding sequence is TGTGCCAGCAGCGCCTTGGCTAGCAGCAATGAGCAGTTCTTC. Its protein is CASSALASSNEQFF.

This clonotype was detected ten times or more. The V call is TRBV7-2, the J call TRBJ1-5; 7 positions agree with TRBD1. The CDR3 has 14 amino acids. V gave up 8 bases and J gave up 2 bases; unmatched junction bases: 6. Germline V gives CDR1 SGHTA, CDR2 FQGNSA. Here the CDR3 reads CASGRQGGNQPQHF. The DNA for the CDR3 is TGTGCCAGCGGTAGGCAGGGGGGCAATCAGCCCCAGCATTTT.

The rearrangement joins TRBV5-6 to TRBJ2-7; possibly TRBD2 for D (6 bases). The CDR3 runs 15 residues. CDR1 and CDR2 from the germline V gene are SGHDT and YYEEEE. V was cut by 5 bases and J by 1 base, with 16 bases left in between. CDR3 in amino acids: CASSFLAGRSYEQYF. CDR3 in DNA: TGTGCCAGCAGTTTCCTGGCGGGGAGATCCTACGAGCAGTACTTC.

This clonotype was counted ten times or more. This chain joins TRBV29-1 and TRBJ1-1, with TRBD1 matching 8 bases. This CDR3 has 13 amino acids. The ends lost 2 bases at V and 5 bases at J; junction bases unmatched: 4. Germline V CDR1 and CDR2: SQVTM, ANQGSEA. Here the CDR3 reads CSVETQGATEAFF. The DNA of the CDR3 is TGCAGCGTTGAAACTCAGGGGGCGACTGAAGCTTTCTTT.

The rearrangement joins TRBV10-3 to TRBJ2-5; 8 positions agree with TRBD1. Germline CDR1 is ENHRY and CDR2 is SYGVKD. The CDR3 has 12 residues. Trimming cost V 10 bases and J 5 bases; bases outside gene matches: 6. As DNA, the CDR3 is TGTGCCACCTCAGGGGGCATGGAGACCCAGTACTTC. Its translation: CATSGGMETQYF.

This clonotype appeared a few times. In nucleotides, the CDR3 is TGTGCCTGGAAGGGGAACGAGCAGTACTTC. Protein: CAWKGNEQYF. The rearrangement uses TRBV30 and TRBJ2-7, with D perhaps TRBD1 (5 bases). Per germline, CDR1 GTSNPN and CDR2 SVGIG (reference sequence). The CDR3 consists of 10 residues. Trimming took off 4 bases at V and 5 bases at J, with 6 bases between the two ends.

This clonotype appeared many times. The CDR3: CASSAETGRLGNQPQHF. CDR3 bases: TGTGCCAGTAGCGCTGAGACAGGGCGGTTGGGCAATCAGCCCCAGCATTTT. The rearrangement uses TRBV19 and TRBJ1-5; 7 bases map to TRBD1. The CDR3 consists of 17 residues. Germline V gives CDR1 LNHDA, CDR2 SQIVND (reference sequence). Losses at the gene ends were 6 bases for V and 2 bases for J; bases not matched to a gene: 13.

This clonotype has at least ten counts. J is TRBJ1-3 and V is TRBV29-1; D possibly corresponds to TRBD1 (6 bases). The germline V gene encodes CDR1 SQVTM and CDR2 ANQGSEA. The length of the CDR3 is 12 residues. Deletions cut 7 bases from V and 3 bases from J, with 10 bases between. For the CDR3, the DNA is TGCAGCGGACGAGGGGGTGGAAACACCATATATTTT. Translation: CSGRGGGNTIYF.

This clonotype was seen many times. The chain is built from TRBV25-1 and TRBJ1-6, with 7 bases identical to TRBD1. V lost 8 bases and J lost 8; bases outside the gene matches: 6. The CDR3 covers 13 residues. Germline CDR1 and CDR2: MGHDK and SYGVNS. CDR3: CASSPTGDSPLHF. The CDR3 DNA sequence: TGTGCCAGCTCACCCACAGGGGATTCACCCCTCCACTTT.